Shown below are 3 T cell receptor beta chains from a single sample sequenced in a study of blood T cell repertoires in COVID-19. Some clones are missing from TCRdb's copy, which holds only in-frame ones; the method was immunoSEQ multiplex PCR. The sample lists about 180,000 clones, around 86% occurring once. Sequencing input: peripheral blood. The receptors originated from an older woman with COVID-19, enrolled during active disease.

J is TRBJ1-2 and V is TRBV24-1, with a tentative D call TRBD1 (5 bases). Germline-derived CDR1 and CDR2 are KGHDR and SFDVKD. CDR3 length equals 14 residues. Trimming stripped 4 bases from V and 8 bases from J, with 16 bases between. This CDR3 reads CATSDRGGLKGYTF. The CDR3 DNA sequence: TGTGCCACCAGTGACCGTGGGGGACTCAAAGGCTACACCTTC.

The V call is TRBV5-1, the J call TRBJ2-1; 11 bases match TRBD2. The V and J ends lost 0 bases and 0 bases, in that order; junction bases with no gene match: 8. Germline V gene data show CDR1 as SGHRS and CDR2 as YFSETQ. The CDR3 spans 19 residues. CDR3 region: CASSLGLAGGSSSYNEQFF. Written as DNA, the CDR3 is TGCGCCAGCAGCTTGGGGCTAGCGGGAGGCTCCAGCTCCTACAATGAGCAGTTCTTC.

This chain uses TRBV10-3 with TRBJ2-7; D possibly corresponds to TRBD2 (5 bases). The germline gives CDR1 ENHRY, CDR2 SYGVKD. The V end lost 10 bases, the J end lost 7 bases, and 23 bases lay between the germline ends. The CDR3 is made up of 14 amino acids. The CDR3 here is CATRRAEQEREQYF. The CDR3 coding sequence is TGTGCCACAAGGCGAGCGGAACAAGAGAGGGAGCAGTACTTC.